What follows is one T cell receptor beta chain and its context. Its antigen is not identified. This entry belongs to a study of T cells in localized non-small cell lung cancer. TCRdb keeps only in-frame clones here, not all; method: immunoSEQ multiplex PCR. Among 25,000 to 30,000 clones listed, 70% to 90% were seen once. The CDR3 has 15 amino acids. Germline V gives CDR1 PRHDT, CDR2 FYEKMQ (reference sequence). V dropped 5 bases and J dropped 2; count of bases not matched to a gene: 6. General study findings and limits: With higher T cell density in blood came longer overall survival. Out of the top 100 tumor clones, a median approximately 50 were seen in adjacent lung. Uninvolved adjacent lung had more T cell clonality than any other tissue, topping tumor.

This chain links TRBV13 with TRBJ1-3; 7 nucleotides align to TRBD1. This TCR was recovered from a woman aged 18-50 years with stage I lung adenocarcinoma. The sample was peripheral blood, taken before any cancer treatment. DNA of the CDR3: TGTGCCAGCAGCCGAGACAGGGTAGCTGGAAACACCATATATTTT. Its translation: CASSRDRVAGNTIYF.